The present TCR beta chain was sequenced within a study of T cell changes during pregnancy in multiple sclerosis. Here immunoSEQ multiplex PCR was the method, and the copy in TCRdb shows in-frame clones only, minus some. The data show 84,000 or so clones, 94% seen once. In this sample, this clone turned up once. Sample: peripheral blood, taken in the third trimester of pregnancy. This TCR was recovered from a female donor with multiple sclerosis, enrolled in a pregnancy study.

CDR3 nucleotide sequence: TGTGCCAGCAGCTCCGGGACTAGCGGGGGTACAGATACGCAGTATTTT. This translates into CASSSGTSGGTDTQYF. The chain is built from TRBV7-6 and TRBJ2-3, with 14 bases identical to TRBD2. CDR3 length: 16 amino acids. Trimming cost V 4 bases and J 3 bases; bases outside gene matches: 3. The germline V gene has CDR1 SGHVS and CDR2 FNYEAQ.